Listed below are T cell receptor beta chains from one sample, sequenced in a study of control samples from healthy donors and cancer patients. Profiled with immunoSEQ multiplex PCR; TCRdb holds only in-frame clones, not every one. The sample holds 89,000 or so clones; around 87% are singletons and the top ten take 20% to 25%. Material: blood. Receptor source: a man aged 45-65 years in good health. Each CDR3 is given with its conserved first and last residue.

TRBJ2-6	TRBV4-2	CASSQEGGLTSGGAGANVLTF
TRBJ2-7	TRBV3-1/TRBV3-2	CASSQDHRTSSYEQYF
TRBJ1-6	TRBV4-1	CASSQEGQGYSPLHF
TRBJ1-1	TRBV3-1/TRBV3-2	CASSQDLAAEAFF
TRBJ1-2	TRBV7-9	CASSLEVYGYTF
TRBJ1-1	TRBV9	CASSVGEGRSTEAFF
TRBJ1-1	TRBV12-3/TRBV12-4	CASSLQGGTEAFF
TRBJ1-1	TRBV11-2	CASSRTANTEAFF
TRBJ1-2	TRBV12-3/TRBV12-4	CASSFQGFYGYTF
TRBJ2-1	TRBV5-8	CASNWGKGQINEQFF
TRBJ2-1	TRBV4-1	CASSQGHTNEQFF
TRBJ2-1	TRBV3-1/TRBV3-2	CASSPGTSGRELYNEQFF
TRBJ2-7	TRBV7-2	CASSSPGGGPTYEQYF
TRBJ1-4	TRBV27	CASSLSVGVANEKLFF
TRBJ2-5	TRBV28	CASAPPELAGKETQYF